This T cell receptor (beta chain) came from a study of CXCR3-negative and CXCR3-positive naive CD8 T cells (dated by TCRdb to the late 2010s). With respect to the entire study: In total, about 130 million TRB reads were obtained, which works out to roughly 1.5 +/- 0.3 million reads per library. Diversity and physicochemical repertoire analyses were performed on some 10 donors pooled from two independent experiments. For the TRBV-TRBJ cluster analysis, the naive subsets came from about five donors, while the memory cells came from 3 donors. What the work shows at the level of the full study, not this receptor alone: Because surface CD5, which has been linked to self-reactivity in mice, was comparable between naive subsets, TCR interaction strength was also inferred from TRB CDR3 physicochemical properties. CXCR3 expression partially decreased after cryopreservation, so most assays used freshly isolated PBMCs. TRBV-TRBJ usage was similar between naive CXCR3-negative and CXCR3-positive cells from the same donor, while memory cells showed distinct patterns. Repertoire diversity was comparably high in both naive subsets but much lower in memory CD8+ T cells. Compared with CXCR3-negative naive cells, CXCR3-positive naive cells had TRB CDR3s with higher hydrophobicity (lower Kidera factor 4), lower energy, and higher strength and volume indices.

The germline V gene provides CDR1 MGHRA and CDR2 YSYEKL. There are 15 amino acids in the CDR3, from cysteine to phenylalanine inclusive. DNA for this receptor is not on file. The sequencer was a NextSeq 550. The Human TCR Profiling Kit (MiLaboratory) was used to prepare UMI-labeled 5' RACE TRB cDNA libraries. cDNA synthesis used the entire amount of extracted RNA, and PCR amplification then used the entire amount of cDNA produced. Libraries were prepared in parallel using an identical number of PCR cycles. For the original study's pipeline: With a requirement of at least two reads per UMI, MIGEC and MiXCR extracted about 48,000 +/- 9,800 unique UMI-labeled TRB cDNA molecules per library. On average, each library contained about 40,000 +/- 10,000 functional in-frame TRB CDR3 nucleotide clonotypes without stop codons. After downsampling to 5000 UMI-labeled TRB molecules per sample, diversity metrics such as normalized Shannon-Wiener and Chao1 were calculated in VDJtools. Clonotype-size-weighted physicochemical properties of the central five CDR3 residues (interaction energy, strength, volume and Kidera factor 4) were computed in VDJtools. TCRdb reprocessed the reads, reporting each CDR3 protein sequence once and no DNA. These V and J calls originate from TCRdb's pipeline instead of the authors' own analysis. Per the sample table, the count is about 86,000 distinct CDR3 sequences. The top ten clones comprise less than 1% of the sample.

A word on this clonotype: The specificity of this receptor is unknown.

For every CD8+ T cell subset, around 300,000 cells were flow-sorted straight into RLT lysis buffer, and each subset was sorted in triplicate. To exclude memory contaminants, naive CD8+ T cells were stringently defined as CD45RO-CCR7+CD27+CD95-. Standard density gradient centrifugation was used to isolate peripheral blood mononuclear cells from buffy coats. Naive CXCR3-negative and CXCR3-positive CD8+ T cells were flow-sorted using a FACSAria III. Total RNA was extracted from sorted cells with an RNeasy Mini Kit. The V and J genes are TRBV4-1 and TRBJ1-6. This clonotype originated in a human donor in good health. Some clones in this sample may be carry-over from other donors' samples. Sequencing was performed on naive CXCR3+ CD8+ T cells from blood. This specimen's cell subset or site label, interpreted: CD45RO-CCR7+CD27+CD95- naive CD8+ T cells expressing CXCR3 (TNR3+). The CDR3 loop reads CASSQEGRSNSPLHF.